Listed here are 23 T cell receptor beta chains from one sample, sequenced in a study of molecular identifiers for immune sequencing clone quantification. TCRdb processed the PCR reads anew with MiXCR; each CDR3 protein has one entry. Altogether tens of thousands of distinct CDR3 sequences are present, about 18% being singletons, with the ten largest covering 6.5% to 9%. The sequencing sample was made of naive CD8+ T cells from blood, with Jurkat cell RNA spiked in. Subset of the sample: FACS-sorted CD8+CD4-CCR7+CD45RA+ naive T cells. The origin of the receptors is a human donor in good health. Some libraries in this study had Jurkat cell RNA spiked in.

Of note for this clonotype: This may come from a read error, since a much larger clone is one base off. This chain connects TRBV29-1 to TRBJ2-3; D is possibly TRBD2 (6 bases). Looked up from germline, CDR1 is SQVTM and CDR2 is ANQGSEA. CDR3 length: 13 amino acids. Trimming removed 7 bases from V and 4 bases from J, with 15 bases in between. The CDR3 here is CSATETSPDTQYF. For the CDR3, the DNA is TGCAGCGCCACTGAAACTAGCCCAGATACGCAGTATTTT.

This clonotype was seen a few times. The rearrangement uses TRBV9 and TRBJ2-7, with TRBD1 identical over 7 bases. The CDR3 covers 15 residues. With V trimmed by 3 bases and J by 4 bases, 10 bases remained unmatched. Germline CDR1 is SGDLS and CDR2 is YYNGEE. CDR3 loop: CASSGAGTEEYEQYF. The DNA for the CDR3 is TGTGCCAGCAGCGGAGCCGGGACAGAGGAATACGAGCAGTACTTC. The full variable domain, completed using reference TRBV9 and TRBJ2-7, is DSGVTQTPKHLITATGQRVTLRCSPRSGDLSVYWYQQSLDQGLQFLIQYYNGEERAKGNILERFSAQQFPDLHSELNLSSLELGDSALYFCASSGAGTEEYEQYFGPGTRLTVT.

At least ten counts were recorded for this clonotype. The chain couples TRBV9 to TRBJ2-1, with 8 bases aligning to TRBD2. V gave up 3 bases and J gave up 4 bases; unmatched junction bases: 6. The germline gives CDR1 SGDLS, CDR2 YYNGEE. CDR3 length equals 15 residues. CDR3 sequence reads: CASSAQGLGYNEQFF. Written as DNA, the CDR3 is TGTGCCAGCAGCGCCCAGGGACTAGGGTACAATGAGCAGTTCTTC.

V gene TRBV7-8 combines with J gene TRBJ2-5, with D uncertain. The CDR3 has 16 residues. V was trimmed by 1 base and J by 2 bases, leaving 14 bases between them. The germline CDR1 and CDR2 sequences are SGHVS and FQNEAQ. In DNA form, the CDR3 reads TGTGCCAGCAGCTTAGTTGGATTTGGCAGTCAAGAGACCCAGTACTTC. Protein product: CASSLVGFGSQETQYF. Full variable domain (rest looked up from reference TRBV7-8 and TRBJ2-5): GAGVSQSPRYKVAKRGQDVALRCDPISGHVSLFWYQQALGQGPEFLTYFQNEAQLDKSGLPSDRFFAERPEGSVSTLKIQRTQQEDSAVYLCASSLVGFGSQETQYFGPGTRLLVL.

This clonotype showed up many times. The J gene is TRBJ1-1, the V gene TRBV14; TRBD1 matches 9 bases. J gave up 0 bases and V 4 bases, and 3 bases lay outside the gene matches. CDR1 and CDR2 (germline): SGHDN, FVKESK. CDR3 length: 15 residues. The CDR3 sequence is CASSPWTGVNTEAFF. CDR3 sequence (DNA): TGTGCCAGCAGCCCCTGGACAGGGGTGAACACTGAAGCTTTCTTT.

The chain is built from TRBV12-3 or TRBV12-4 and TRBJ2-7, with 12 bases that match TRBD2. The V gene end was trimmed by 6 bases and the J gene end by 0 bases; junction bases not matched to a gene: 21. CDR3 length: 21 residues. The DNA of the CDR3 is TGTGCCAGCAGCCGGGACAGGGGAACTAGCGGGAGGCCCGATAGCTCCTACGAGCAGTACTTC. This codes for CASSRDRGTSGRPDSSYEQYF.

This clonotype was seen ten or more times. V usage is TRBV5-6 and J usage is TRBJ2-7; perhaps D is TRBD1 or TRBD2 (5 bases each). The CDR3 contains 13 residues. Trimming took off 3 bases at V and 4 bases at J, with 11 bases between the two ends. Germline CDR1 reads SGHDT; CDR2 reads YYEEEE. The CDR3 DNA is TGTGCCAGCAGCTGGGGACGGAGTTACGAGCAGTACTTC. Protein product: CASSWGRSYEQYF.

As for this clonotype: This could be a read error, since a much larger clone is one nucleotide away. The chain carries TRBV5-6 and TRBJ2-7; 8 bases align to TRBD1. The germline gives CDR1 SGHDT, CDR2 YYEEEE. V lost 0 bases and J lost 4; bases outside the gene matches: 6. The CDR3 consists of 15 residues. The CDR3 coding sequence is TGTGCCAGCAGCTTGGTGGCAGGGGGCCATTACGAGCAGTACTTC. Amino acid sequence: CASSLVAGGHYEQYF.

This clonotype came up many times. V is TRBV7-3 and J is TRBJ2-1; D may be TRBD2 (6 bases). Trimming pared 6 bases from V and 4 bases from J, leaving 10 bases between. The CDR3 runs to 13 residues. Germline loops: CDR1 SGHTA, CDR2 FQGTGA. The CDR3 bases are TGTGCCAGCAGGAGCGGGCCATACAATGAGCAGTTCTTC. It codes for CASRSGPYNEQFF.

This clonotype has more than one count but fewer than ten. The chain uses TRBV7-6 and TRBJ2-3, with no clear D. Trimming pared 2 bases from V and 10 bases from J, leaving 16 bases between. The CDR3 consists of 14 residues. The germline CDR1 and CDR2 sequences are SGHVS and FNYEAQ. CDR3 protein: CASSLSGLPKAQYF. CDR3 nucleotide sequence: TGTGCCAGCAGCTTATCCGGGCTCCCCAAGGCGCAGTATTTT.

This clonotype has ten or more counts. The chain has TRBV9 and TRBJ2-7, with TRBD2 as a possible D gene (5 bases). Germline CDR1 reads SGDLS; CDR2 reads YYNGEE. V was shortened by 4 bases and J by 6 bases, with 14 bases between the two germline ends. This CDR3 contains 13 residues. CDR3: CASSPRTGTEQYF. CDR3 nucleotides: TGTGCCAGCAGCCCTCGGACTGGCACCGAGCAGTACTTC.

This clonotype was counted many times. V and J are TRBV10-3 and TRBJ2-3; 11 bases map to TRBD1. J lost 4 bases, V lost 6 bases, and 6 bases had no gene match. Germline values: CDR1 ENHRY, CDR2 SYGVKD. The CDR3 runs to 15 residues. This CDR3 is CAIRAGGQGADTQYF. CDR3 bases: TGTGCCATCAGGGCCGGGGGACAGGGGGCAGATACGCAGTATTTT.

CDR3 nucleotide sequence: TGTGCCAGCAGGGGGGTAACCCCGGAGAGCTACGAGCAGTACTTC. It yields the protein CASRGVTPESYEQYF. The chain has TRBV6-2 or TRBV6-3 and TRBJ2-7; TRBD1 or TRBD2 may be the D gene (5 bases each). The germline V gene encodes CDR1 MNHEY and CDR2 SVGEGT. This CDR3 is built from 15 residues. V lost 6 bases and J lost 3, with 18 bases in between.

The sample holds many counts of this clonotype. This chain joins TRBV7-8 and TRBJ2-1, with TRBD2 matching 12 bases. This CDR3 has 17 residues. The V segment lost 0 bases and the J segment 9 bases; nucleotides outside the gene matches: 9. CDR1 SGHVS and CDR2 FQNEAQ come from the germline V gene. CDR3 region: CASSLARTSGIVGEQFF. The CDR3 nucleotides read TGTGCCAGCAGCTTAGCCCGGACTAGCGGGATTGTCGGTGAGCAGTTCTTC. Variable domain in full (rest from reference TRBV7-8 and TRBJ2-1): GAGVSQSPRYKVAKRGQDVALRCDPISGHVSLFWYQQALGQGPEFLTYFQNEAQLDKSGLPSDRFFAERPEGSVSTLKIQRTQQEDSAVYLCASSLARTSGIVGEQFFGPGTRLTVL.

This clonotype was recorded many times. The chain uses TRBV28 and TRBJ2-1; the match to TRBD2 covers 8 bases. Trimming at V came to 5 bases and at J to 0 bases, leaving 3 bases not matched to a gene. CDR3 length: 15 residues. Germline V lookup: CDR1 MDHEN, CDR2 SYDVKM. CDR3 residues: CASSELAASYNEQFF. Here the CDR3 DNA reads TGTGCCAGCAGTGAACTAGCGGCCTCCTACAATGAGCAGTTCTTC.

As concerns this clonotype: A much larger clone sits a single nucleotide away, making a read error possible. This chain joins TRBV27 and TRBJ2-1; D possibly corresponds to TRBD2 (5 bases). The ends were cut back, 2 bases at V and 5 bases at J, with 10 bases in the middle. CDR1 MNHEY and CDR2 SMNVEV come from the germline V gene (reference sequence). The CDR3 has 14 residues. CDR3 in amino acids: CASSLAPGNNEQFF. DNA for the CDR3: TGTGCCAGCAGTTTAGCCCCGGGGAACAATGAGCAGTTCTTC.

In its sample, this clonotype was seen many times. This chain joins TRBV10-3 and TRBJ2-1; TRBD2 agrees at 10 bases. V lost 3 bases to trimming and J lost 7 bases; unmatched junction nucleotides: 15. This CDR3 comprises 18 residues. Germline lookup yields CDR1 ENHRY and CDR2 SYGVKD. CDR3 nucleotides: TGTGCCATCAGTGATCGGACGGGAGCGGGAGGGTCGGAAAATGAGCAGTTCTTC. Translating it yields CAISDRTGAGGSENEQFF.

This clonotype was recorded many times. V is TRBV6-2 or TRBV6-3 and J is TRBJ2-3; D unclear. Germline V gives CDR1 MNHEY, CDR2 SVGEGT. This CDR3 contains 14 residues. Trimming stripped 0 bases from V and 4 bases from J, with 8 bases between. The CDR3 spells CASSYSELADTQYF. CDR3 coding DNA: TGTGCCAGCAGTTACTCTGAGTTGGCAGATACGCAGTATTTT.

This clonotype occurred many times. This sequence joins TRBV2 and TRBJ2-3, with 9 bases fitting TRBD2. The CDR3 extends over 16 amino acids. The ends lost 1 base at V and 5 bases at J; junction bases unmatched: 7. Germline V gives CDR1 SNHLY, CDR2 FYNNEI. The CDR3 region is CASSEGAGGPKDTQYF. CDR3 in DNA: TGTGCCAGCAGTGAAGGAGCGGGAGGCCCTAAAGATACGCAGTATTTT.

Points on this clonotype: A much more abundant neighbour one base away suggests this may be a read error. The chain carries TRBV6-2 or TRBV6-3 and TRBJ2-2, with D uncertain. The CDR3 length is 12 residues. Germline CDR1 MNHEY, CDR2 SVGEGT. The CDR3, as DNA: TGTGCCAGCACCGACAACACCAGGGAGCTGTTTTTT. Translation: CASTDNTRELFF.

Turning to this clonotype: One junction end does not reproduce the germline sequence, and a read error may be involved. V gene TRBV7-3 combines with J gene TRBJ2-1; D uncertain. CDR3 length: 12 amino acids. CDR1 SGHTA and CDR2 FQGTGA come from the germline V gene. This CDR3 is CASSLMGNEQLF. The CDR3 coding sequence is TGTGCCAGCAGCTTAATGGGCAATGAGCAGCTCTTC.

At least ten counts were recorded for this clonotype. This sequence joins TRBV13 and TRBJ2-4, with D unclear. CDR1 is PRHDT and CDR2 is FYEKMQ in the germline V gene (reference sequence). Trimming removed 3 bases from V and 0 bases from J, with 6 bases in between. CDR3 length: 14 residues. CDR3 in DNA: TGTGCCAGCAGCTTTGTGCTAGCCAAAAACATTCAGTACTTC. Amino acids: CASSFVLAKNIQYF.

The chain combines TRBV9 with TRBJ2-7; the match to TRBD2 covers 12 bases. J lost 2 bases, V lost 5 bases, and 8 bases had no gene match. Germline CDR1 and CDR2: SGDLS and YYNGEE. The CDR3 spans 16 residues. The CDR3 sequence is CASSHGLAGIAYEQYF. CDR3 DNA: TGTGCCAGCAGTCACGGACTAGCGGGAATAGCCTACGAGCAGTACTTC.